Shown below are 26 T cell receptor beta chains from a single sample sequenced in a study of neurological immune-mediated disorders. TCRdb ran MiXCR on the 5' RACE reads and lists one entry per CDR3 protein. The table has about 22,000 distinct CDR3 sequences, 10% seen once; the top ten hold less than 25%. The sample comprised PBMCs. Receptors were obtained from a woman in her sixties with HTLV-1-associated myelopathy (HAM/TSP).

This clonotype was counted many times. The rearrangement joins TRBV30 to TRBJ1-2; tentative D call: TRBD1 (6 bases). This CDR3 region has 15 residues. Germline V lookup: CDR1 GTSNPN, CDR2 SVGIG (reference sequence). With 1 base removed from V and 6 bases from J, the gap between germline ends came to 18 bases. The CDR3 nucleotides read TGTGCCTGGAGTGCCGACCGGGGGGCGCAACATGGCTACACCTTC. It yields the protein CAWSADRGAQHGYTF.

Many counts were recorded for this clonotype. CDR3 DNA: TGTGCCACCAGCAGAGATGTAGGTATTGCTAACTATGGCTACACCTTC. Translating it yields CATSRDVGIANYGYTF. This chain connects TRBV15 to TRBJ1-2; D call uncertain. The germline V and J ends were trimmed by 0 bases and 0 bases, with 11 bases remaining between them. The CDR3 totals 16 residues. Per germline, CDR1 LNHNV and CDR2 YYDKDF (reference sequence).

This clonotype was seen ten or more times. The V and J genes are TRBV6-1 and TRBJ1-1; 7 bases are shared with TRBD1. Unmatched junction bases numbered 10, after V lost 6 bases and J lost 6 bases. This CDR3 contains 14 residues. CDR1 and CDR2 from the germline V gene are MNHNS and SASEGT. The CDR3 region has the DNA TGTGCCAGCAGCCAAAGACAGGGAAGTTCTGAAGCTTTCTTT. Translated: CASSQRQGSSEAFF.

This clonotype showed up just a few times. The chain's CDR3 is CAISEVSGGPYNEQFF. The CDR3 DNA reads TGTGCCATCAGTGAAGTTAGCGGGGGGCCCTACAATGAGCAGTTCTTC. This chain uses TRBV10-3 with TRBJ2-1; 10 bases are shared with TRBD2. The CDR3 is made up of 16 amino acids. The germline gives CDR1 ENHRY, CDR2 SYGVKD. Trimming removed 3 bases from V and 2 bases from J; junction bases left unmatched: 4.

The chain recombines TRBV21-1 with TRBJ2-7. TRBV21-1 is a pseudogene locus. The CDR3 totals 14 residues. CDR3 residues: CASKVHQRTYEQYF. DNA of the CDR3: TGTGCCAGCAAAGTTCACCAACGAACCTACGAGCAGTACTTC.

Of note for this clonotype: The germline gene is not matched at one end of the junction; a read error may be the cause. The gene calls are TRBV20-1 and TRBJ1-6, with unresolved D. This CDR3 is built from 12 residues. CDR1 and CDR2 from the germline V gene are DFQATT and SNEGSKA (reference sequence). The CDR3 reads CSASPGIGPIHF. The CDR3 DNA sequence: TGCAGTGCTAGTCCGGGGATCGGACCCATCCACTTT.

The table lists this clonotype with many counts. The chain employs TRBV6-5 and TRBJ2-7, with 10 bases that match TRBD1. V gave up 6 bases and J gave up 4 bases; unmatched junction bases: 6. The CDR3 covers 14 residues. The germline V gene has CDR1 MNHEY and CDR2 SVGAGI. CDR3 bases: TGTGCCAGCAGCTGGCGACAGGGGGCGTACGAGCAGTACTTC. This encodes CASSWRQGAYEQYF.

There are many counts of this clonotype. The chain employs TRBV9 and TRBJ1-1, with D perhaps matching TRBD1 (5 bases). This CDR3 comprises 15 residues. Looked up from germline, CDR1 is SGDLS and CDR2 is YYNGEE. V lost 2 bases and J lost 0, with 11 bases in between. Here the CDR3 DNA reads TGTGCCAGCAGCGTTCAAGCAGGGTTGAACACTGAAGCTTTCTTT. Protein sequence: CASSVQAGLNTEAFF.

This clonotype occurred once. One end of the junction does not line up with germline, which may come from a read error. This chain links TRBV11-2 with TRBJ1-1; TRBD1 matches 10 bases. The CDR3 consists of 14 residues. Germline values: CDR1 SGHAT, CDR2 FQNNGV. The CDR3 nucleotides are TGTGCCAGCAGATTAGGGGGACAGGGGAATGAAGCTTTCTTT. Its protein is CASRLGGQGNEAFF.

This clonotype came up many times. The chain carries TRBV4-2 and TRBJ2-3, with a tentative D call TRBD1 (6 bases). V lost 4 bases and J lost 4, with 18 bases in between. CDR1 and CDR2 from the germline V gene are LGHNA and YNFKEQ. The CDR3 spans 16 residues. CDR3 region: CASSRGAGDSADTQYF. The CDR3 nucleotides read TGTGCCAGCAGCCGTGGGGCAGGGGATTCCGCAGATACGCAGTATTTT.

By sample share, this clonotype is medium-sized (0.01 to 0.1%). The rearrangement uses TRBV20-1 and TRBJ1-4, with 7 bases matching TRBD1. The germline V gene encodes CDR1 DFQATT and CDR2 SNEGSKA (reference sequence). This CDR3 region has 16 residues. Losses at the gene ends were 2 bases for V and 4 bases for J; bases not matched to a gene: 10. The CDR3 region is CSARSTQGGVNEKLFF. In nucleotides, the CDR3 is TGCAGTGCTAGATCGACCCAGGGGGGAGTTAATGAAAAACTGTTTTTT.

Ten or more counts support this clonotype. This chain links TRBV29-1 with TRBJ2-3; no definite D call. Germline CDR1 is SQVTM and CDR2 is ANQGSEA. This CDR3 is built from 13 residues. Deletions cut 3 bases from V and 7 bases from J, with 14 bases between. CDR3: CSVESGRQYTQYF. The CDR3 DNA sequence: TGCAGCGTTGAGTCCGGTCGCCAGTATACGCAGTATTTT.

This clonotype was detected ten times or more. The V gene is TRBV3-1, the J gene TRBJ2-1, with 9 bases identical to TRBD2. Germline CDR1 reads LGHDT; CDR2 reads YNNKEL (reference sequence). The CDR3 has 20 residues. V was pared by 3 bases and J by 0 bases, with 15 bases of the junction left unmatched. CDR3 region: CASSHGRGGNLDPSYNEQFF. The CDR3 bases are TGTGCCAGCAGCCACGGGCGGGGGGGTAACCTTGACCCCTCCTACAATGAGCAGTTCTTC.

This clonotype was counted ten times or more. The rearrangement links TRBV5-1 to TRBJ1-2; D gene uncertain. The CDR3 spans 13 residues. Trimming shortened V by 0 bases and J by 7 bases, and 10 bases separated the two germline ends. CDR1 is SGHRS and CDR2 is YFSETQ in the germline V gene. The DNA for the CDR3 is TGCGCCAGCAGCTTGGCGTGGTTGAGTGGCTACACCTTC. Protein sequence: CASSLAWLSGYTF.

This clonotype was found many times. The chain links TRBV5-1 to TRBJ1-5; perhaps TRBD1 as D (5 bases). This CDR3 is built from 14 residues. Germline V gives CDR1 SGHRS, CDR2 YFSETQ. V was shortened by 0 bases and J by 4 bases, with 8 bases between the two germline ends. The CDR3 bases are TGCGCCAGCAGCTTGGGTGGGGGGAATCAGCCCCAGCATTTT. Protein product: CASSLGGGNQPQHF.

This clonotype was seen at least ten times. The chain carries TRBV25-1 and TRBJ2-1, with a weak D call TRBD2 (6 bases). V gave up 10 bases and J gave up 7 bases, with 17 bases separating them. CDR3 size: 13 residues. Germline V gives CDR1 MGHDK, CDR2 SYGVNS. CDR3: CATRLGSLNEQFF. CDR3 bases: TGTGCCACCCGACTAGGGTCGTTAAATGAGCAGTTCTTC. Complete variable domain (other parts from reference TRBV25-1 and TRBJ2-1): EADIYQTPRYLVIGTGKKITLECSQTMGHDKMYWYQQDPGMELHLIHYSYGVNSTEKGDLSSESTVSRIRTEHFPLTLESARPSHTSQYLCATRLGSLNEQFFGPGTRLTVL.

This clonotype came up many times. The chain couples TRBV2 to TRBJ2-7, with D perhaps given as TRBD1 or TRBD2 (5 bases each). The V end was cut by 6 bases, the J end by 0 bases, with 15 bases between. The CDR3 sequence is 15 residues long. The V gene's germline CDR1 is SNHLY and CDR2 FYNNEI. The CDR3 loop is CASRTIQGTSYEQYF. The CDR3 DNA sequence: TGTGCCAGCAGGACGATCCAAGGGACCTCCTACGAGCAGTACTTC.

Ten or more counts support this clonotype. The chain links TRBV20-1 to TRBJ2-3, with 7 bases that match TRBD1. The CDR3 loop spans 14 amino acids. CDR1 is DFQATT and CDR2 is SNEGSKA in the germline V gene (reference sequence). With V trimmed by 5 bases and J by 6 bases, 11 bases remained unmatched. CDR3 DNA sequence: TGCAGTGCTGCGACAGGGTTCAGGGGGGATACGCAGTATTTT. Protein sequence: CSAATGFRGDTQYF.

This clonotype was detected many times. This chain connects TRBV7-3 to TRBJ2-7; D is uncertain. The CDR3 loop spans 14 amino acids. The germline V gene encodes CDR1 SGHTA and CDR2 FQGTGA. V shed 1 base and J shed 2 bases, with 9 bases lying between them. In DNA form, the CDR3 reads TGTGCCAGCAGCTTAAAGGCGCTCGCCTACGAGCAGTACTTC. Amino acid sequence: CASSLKALAYEQYF. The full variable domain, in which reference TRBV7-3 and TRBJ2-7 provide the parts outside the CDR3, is GAGVSQTPSNKVTEKGKYVELRCDPISGHTALYWYRQSLGQGPEFLIYFQGTGAADDSGLPNDRFFAVRPEGSVSTLKIQRTERGDSAVYLCASSLKALAYEQYFGPGTRLTVT.

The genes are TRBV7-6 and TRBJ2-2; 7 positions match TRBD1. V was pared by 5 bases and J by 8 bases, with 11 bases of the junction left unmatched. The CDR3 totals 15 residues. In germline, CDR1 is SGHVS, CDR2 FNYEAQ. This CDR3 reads CASSLDRDGVGELFF. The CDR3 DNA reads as TGTGCCAGCAGCCTCGACAGGGATGGGGTAGGGGAGCTGTTTTTT.

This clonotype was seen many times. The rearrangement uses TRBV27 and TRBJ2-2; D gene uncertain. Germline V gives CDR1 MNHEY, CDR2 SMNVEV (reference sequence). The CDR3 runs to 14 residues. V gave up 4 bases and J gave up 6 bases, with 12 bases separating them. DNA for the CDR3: TGTGCCAGCAGTTCTCCTCTACGTGCCGGGGAGCTGTTTTTT. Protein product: CASSSPLRAGELFF.

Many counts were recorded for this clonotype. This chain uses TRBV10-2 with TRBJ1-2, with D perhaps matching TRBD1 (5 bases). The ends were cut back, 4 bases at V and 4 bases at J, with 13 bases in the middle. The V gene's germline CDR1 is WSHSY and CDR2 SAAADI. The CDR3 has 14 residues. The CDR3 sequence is CASSVGTSSYGYTF. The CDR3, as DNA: TGCGCCAGCAGTGTCGGGACCTCGAGCTATGGCTACACCTTC.

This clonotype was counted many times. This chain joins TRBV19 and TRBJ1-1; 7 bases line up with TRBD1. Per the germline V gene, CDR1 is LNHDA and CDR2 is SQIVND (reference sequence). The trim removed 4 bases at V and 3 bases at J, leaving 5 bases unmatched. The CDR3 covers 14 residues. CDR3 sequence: CASSTQGMDTEAFF. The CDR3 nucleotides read TGTGCCAGTAGTACACAGGGGATGGACACTGAAGCTTTCTTT.

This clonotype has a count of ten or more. The CDR3 is CASSTEGLNTEAFF. CDR3 DNA sequence: TGCGCCAGCAGCACAGAAGGACTGAACACTGAAGCTTTCTTT. J is TRBJ1-1 and V is TRBV5-1; D gene uncertain. The CDR3 is made up of 14 amino acids. The germline V gene has CDR1 SGHRS and CDR2 YFSETQ. With 4 bases removed from V and 0 bases from J, the gap between germline ends came to 10 bases.

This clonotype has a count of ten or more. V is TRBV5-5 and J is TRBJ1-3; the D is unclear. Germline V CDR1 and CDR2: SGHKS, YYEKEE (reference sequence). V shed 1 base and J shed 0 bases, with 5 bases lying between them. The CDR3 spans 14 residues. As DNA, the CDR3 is TGTGCCAGCAGCTTGTACCCCTCTGGAAACACCATATATTTT. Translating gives CASSLYPSGNTIYF. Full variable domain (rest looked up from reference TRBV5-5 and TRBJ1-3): DAGVTQSPTHLIKTRGQQVTLRCSPISGHKSVSWYQQVLGQGPQFIFQYYEKEERGRGNFPDRFSARQFPNYSSELNVNALLLGDSALYLCASSLYPSGNTIYFGEGSWLTVV.

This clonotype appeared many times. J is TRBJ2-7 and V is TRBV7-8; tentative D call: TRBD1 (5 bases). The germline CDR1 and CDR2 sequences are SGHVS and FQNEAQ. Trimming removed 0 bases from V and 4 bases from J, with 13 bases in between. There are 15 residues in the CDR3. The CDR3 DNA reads TGTGCCAGCAGCTTAGCGTTCCTCGACAGTTACGAGCAGTACTTC. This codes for CASSLAFLDSYEQYF.